This T cell receptor (beta chain) was recovered during a study of blood T cell repertoires in COVID-19. Study background: Both acute and convalescent COVID-19 samples were obtained from the United States, Italy and Spain.

Assay used: immunoSEQ multiplex PCR; TCRdb lists only in-frame clones, some missing. The sample lists a few hundred thousand clones; 86% were seen once. CDR3 length: 11 amino acids. The sequence came from a man at least 80 years old with acute or convalescent COVID-19. The sample taken for sequencing was peripheral blood. J is TRBJ1-2 and V is TRBV5-7, with 10 bases identical to TRBD1. TRBV5-7 counts as an open reading frame of uncertain function. CDR3 sequence (DNA): TGTGCTCTGACAGGGGGCCATGGCTACACCTTC. It codes for CALTGGHGYTF.